A single TCR beta chain is shown here with its context. Its antigen remains unknown. No fewer than two post-ART and no fewer than one pre-ART PBMC samples existed for each donor. The data stem from a study of long-term antiretroviral therapy in people with HIV. Broader study findings: Despite increasing after ART, diversity remained lower than that of transplant donor controls. Pre-ART-expanded clones dominated the repertoire at all time points.

From germline, CDR1 is SGHAT and CDR2 FQNNGV. V gave up 1 base and J gave up 5 bases; unmatched junction bases: 2. The CDR3 spans 15 residues. It was version v3.0 of the immunoSEQ assay that was run at survey level. Clones were sequenced by immunoSEQ multiplex PCR, and TCRdb holds only the in-frame ones, with some missing. The sample consists of 20,000 to 25,000 clones, approximately 82% of them appearing once. The receptor's source is a woman in her twenties or thirties with HIV. The sample in question was unsorted PBMCs, obtained 0.2 years after starting antiretroviral therapy. This chain connects TRBV11-2 to TRBJ2-5; 12 bases are shared with TRBD2. The CDR3 is CASSLGLAGVETQYF. CDR3 DNA: TGTGCCAGCAGCTTAGGACTAGCGGGGGTTGAGACCCAGTACTTC.